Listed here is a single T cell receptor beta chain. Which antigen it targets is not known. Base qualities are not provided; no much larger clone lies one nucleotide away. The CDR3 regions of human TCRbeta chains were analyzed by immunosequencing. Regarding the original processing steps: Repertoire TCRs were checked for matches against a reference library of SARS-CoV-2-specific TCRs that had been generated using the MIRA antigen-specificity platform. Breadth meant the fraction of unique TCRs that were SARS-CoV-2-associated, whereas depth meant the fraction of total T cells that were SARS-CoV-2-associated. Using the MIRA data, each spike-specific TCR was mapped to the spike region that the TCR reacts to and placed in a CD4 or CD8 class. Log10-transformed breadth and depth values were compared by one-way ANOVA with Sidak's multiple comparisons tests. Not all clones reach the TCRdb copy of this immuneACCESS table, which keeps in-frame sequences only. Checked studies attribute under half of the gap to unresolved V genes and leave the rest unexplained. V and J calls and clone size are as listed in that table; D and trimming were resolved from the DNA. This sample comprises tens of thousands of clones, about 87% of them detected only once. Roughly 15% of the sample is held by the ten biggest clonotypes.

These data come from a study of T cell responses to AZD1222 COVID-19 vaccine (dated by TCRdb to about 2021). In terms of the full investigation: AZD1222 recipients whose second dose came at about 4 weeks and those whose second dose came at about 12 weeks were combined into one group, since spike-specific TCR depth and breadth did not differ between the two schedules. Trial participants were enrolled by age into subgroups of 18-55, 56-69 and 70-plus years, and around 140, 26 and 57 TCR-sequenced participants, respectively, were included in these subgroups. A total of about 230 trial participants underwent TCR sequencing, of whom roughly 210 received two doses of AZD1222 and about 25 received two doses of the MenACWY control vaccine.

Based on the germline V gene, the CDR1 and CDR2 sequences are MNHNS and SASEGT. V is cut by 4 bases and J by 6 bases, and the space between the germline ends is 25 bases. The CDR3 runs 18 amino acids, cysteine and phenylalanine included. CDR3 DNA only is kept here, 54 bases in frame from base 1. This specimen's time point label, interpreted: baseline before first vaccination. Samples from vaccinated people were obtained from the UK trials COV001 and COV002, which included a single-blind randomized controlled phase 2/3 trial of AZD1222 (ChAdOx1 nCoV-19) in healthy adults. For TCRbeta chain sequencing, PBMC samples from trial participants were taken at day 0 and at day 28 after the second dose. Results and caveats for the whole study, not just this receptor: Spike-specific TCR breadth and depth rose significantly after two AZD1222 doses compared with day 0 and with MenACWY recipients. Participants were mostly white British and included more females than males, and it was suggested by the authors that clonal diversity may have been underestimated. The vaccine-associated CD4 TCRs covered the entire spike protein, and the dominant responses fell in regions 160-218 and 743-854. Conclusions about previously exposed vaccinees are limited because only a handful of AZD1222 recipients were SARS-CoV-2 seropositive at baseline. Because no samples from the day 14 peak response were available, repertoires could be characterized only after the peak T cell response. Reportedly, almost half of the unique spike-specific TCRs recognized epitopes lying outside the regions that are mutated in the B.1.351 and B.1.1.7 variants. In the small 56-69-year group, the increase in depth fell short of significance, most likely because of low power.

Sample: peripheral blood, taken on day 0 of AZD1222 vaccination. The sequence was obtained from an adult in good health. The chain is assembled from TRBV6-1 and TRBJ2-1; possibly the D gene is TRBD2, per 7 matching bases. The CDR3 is CASSGERIRGTIINEQFF. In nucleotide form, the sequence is TGTGCCAGCAGTGGAGAGAGGATTAGGGGGACTATCATCAATGAGCAGTTCTTC.